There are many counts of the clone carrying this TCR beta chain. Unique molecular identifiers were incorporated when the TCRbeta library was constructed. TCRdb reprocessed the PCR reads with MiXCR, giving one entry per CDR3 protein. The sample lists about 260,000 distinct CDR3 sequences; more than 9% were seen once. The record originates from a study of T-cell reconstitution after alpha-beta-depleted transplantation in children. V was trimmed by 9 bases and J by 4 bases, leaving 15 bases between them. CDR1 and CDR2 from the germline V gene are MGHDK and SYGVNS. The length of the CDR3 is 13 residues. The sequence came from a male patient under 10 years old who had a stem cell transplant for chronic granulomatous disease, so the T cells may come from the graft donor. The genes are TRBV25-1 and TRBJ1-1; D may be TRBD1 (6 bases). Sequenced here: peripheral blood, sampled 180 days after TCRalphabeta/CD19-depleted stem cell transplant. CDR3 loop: CASQGSGVTEAFF. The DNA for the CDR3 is TGTGCCAGTCAAGGATCAGGGGTCACTGAAGCTTTCTTT.